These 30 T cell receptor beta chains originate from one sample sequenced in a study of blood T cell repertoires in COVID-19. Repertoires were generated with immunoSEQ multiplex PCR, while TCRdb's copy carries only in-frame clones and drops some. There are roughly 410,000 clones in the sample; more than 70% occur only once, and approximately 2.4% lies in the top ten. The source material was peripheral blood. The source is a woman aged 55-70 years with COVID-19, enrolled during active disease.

CDR3 in amino acids: CASSLPASSGPSIQYF. CDR3 coding DNA: TGCGCCAGCAGCTTGCCGGCCTCTTCGGGTCCCAGCATTCAGTACTTC. This rearrangement joins TRBV5-1 to TRBJ2-4; D remains unclear. The CDR3 totals 16 residues. The V end was cut by 1 base, the J end by 9 bases, with 20 bases between. Germline CDR1 reads SGHRS; CDR2 reads YFSETQ.

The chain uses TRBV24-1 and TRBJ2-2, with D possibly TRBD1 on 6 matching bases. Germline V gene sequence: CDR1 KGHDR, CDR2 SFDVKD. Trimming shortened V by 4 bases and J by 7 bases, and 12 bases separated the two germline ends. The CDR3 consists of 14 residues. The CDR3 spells CATSEHRAGGELFF. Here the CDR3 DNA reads TGTGCCACCAGTGAGCACAGGGCCGGCGGGGAGCTGTTTTTT.

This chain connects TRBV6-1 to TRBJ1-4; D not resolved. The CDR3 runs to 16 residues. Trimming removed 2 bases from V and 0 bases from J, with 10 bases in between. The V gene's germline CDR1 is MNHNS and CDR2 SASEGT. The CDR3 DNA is TGTGCCAGCAGTGAATTGTTTGGCACAACTAATGAAAAACTGTTTTTT. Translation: CASSELFGTTNEKLFF.

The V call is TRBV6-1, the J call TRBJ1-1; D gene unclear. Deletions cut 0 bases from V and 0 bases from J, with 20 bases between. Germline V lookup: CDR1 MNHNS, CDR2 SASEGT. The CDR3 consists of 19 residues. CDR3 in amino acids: CASSEAYKGVAALNTEAFF. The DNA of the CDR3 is TGTGCCAGCAGTGAAGCTTATAAGGGAGTTGCTGCTCTGAACACTGAAGCTTTCTTT.

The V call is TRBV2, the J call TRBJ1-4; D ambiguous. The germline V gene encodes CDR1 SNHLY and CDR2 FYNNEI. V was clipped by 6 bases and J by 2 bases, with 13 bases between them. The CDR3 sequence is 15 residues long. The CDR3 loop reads CASRGQGLTNEKLFF. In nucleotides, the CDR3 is TGTGCCAGCAGGGGCCAAGGCCTGACTAATGAAAAACTGTTTTTT.

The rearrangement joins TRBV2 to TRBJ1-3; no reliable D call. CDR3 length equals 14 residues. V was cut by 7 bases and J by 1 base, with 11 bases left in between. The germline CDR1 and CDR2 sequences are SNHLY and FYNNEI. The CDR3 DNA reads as TGTGCCAGCACTTCGGAGGGATCTGGAAACACCATATATTTT. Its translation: CASTSEGSGNTIYF.

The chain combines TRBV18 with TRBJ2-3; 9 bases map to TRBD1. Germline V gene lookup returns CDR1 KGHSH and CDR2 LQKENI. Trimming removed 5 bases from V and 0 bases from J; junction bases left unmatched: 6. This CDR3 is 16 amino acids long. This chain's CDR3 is CASSKQGAQSTDTQYF. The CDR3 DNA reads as TGTGCCAGCTCAAAACAGGGGGCGCAAAGCACAGATACGCAGTATTTT.

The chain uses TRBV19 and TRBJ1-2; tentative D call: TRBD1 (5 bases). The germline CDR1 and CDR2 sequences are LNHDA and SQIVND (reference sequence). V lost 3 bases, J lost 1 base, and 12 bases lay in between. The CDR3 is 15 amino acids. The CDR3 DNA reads TGTGCCAGTAGTATGACGTCGACAGTTAACTATGGCTACACCTTC. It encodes CASSMTSTVNYGYTF.

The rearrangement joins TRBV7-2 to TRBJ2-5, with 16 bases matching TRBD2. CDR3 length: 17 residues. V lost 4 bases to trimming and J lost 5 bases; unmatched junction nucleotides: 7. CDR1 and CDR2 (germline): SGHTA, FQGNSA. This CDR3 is CASSSPGLAGGLETQYF. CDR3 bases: TGTGCCAGCAGCTCCCCGGGACTAGCGGGGGGGCTGGAGACCCAGTACTTC. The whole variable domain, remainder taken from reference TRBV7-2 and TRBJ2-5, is GAGVSQSPSNKVTEKGKDVELRCDPISGHTALYWYRQSLGQGLEFLIYFQGNSAPDKSGLPSDRFSAERTGGSVSTLTIQRTQQEDSAVYLCASSSPGLAGGLETQYFGPGTRLLVL.

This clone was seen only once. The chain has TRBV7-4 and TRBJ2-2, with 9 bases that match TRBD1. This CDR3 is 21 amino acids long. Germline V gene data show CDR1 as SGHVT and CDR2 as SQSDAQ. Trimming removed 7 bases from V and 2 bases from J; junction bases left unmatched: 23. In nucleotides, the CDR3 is TGTGCCAGCAACCATCACTACGGGGACAGGGATTGTCCCTATAACACCGGGGAGCTGTTTTTT. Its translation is CASNHHYGDRDCPYNTGELFF.

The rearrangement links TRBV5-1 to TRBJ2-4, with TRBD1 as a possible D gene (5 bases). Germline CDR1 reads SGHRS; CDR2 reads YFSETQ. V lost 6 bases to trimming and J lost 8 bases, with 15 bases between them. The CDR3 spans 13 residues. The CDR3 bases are TGCGCCAGCACTCTTCAGGGTTCGGACATTCAGTACTTC. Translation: CASTLQGSDIQYF.

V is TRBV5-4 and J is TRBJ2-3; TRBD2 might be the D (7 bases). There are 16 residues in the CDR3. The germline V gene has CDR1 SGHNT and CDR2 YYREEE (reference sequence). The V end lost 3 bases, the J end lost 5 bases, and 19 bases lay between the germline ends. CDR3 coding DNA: TGTGCCAGCAGCTCCCTTGGGGGGGGGCCGGTAGATACGCAGTATTTT. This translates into CASSSLGGGPVDTQYF.

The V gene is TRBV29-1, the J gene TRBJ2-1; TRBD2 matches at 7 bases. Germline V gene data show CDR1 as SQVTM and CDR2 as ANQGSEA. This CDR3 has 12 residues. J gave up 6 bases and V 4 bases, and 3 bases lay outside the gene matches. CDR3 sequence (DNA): TGCAGCGTTGCCCCGGGGGGCAATGAGCAGTTCTTC. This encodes CSVAPGGNEQFF.

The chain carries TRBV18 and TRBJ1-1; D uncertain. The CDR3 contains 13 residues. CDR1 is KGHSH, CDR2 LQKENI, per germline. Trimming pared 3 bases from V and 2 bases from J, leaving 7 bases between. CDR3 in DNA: TGTGCCAGCTCACCTAACAGCAACACTGAAGCTTTCTTT. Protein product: CASSPNSNTEAFF.

CDR3 in amino acids: CATSDFDGGTGLYEQYF. The CDR3 DNA reads TGTGCCACCAGTGATTTTGACGGCGGGACAGGGTTATACGAGCAGTACTTC. V is TRBV24-1 and J is TRBJ2-7, with 9 bases lining up with TRBD1. With 1 base clipped from V and 4 bases from J, the junction kept 10 bases outside the gene matches. Germline assignment: CDR1 KGHDR and CDR2 SFDVKD. This CDR3 region has 17 residues.

The CDR3 DNA follows: TGTGCCAGCAGCTTGGAGGACAGGAATAATTCACCCCTCCACTTT. It codes for CASSLEDRNNSPLHF. This chain joins TRBV5-6 and TRBJ1-6, with 7 bases lining up with TRBD1. Germline CDR1 SGHDT, CDR2 YYEEEE. The CDR3 covers 15 residues. Germline trimming cut 0 bases from V and 5 bases from J; bases unmatched to any gene: 2.

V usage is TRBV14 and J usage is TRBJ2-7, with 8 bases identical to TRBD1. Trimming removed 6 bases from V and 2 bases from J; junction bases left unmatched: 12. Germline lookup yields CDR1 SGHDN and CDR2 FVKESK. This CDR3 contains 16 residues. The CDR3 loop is CASSRTRDRRAYEQYF. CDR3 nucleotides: TGTGCCAGCAGTCGTACCCGGGACAGGAGAGCCTACGAGCAGTACTTC.

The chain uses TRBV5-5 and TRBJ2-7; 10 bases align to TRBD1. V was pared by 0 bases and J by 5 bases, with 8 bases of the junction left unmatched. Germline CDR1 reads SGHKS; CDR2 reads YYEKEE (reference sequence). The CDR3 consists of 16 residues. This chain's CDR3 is CASSLGPGTGENEQYF. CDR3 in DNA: TGTGCCAGCAGCTTGGGCCCCGGGACAGGGGAGAACGAGCAGTACTTC.

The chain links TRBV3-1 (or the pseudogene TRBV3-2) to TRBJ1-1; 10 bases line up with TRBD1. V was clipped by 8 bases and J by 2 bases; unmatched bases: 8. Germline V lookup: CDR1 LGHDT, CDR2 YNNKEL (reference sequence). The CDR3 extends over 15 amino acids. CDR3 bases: TGTGCCAGCGGGGGACAGGGGATGGGAAACACTGAAGCTTTCTTT. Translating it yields CASGGQGMGNTEAFF.

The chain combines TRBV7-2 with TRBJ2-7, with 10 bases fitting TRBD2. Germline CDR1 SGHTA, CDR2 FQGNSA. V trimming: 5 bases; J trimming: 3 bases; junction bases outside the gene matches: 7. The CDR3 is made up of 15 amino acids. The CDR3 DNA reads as TGTGCCAGCAGCCCGATGGGGACTAGCGTCTACGAGCAGTACTTC. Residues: CASSPMGTSVYEQYF.

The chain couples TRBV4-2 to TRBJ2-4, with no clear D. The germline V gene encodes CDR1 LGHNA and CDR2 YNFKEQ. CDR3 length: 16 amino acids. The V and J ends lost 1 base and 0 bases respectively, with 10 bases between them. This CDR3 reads CASSQGNSLAKNIQYF. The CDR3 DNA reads TGTGCCAGCAGCCAAGGGAACAGCCTAGCCAAAAACATTCAGTACTTC.

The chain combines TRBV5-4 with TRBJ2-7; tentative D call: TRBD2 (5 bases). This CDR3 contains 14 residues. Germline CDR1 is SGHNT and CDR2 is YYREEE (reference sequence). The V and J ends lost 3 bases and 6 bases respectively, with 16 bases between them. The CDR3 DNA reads TGTGCCAGCAGCTATCCGGGATCCCGCCCCGAGCAGTACTTC. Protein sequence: CASSYPGSRPEQYF.

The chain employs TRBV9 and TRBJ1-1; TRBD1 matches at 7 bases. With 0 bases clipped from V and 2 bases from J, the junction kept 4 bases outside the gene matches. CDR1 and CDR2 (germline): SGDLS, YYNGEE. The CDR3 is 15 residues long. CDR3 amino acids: CASSVGQGGNTEAFF. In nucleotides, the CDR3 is TGTGCCAGCAGCGTAGGGCAGGGGGGAAACACTGAAGCTTTCTTT.

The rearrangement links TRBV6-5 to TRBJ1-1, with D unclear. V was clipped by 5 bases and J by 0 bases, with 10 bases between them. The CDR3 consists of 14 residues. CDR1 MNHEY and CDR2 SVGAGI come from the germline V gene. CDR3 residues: CASSLRGLNTEAFF. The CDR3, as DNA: TGTGCCAGCAGTCTACGGGGTTTGAACACTGAAGCTTTCTTT.

The CDR3 DNA is TGCGCCAGCAGCCCTCTCCCGGACACTGAAGCTTTCTTT. This gives the protein CASSPLPDTEAFF. The genes are TRBV5-1 and TRBJ1-1; D gene ambiguous. The CDR3 has 13 amino acids. Germline CDR1 and CDR2: SGHRS and YFSETQ. Between the trimmed V and J ends, which lost 4 bases and 3 bases, there was a span of 10 bases.

This CDR3 reads CASSGLAGGGTDTQYF. DNA for the CDR3: TGTGCCAGTAGCGGACTAGCGGGGGGCGGCACAGATACGCAGTATTTT. The chain links TRBV19 to TRBJ2-3; 14 bases are a match to TRBD2. The V segment lost 6 bases and the J segment 1 base; nucleotides outside the gene matches: 3. CDR1 is LNHDA, CDR2 SQIVND, per germline (reference sequence). The CDR3 has 16 residues.

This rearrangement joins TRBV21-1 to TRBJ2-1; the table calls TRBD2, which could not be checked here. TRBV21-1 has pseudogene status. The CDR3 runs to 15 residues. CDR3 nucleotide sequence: TGTGCCAGCAGCATTTTCTACTTAGTGTACAATGAGCAGTTCTTC. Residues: CASSIFYLVYNEQFF.

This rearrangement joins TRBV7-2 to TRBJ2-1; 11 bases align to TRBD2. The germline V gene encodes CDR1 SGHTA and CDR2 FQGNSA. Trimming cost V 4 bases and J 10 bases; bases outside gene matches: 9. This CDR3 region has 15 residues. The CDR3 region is CASSSQTSGIGEQFF. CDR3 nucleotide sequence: TGTGCCAGCAGCTCCCAGACTAGCGGGATTGGAGAGCAGTTCTTC.

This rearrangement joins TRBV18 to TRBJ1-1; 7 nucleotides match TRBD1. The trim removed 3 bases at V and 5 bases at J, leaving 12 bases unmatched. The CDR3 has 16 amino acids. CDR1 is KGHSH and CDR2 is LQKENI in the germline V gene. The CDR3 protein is CASSPQPAGGNTEAFF. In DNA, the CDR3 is TGTGCCAGCTCACCCCAGCCGGCAGGGGGTAATACTGAAGCTTTCTTT. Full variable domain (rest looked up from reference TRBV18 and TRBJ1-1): NAGVMQNPRHLVRRRGQEARLRCSPMKGHSHVYWYRQLPEEGLKFMVYLQKENIIDESGMPKERFSAEFPKEGPSILRIQQVVRGDSAAYFCASSPQPAGGNTEAFFGQGTRLTVV.

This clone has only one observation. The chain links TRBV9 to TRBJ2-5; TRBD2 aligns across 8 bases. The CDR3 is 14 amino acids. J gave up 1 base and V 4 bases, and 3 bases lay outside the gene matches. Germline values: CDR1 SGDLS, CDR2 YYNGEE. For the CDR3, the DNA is TGTGCCAGCAGCCCGCGGGGGGTCCAAGAGACCCAGTACTTC. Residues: CASSPRGVQETQYF.